The clone carrying this TCR beta chain was counted many times. The source of the sample is a study of T cells in Graves' hyperthyroidism and ophthalmopathy. Study details: Peripheral blood draws took place at initial diagnosis, ahead of any treatment.

The V and J ends lost 1 base and 5 bases respectively, with 11 bases between them. The CDR3 contains 14 residues. Germline assignment: CDR1 SEHNR and CDR2 FQNEAQ (reference sequence). Amplification of TCR beta CDR3 regions used RNA as the template. First-round RT-PCR of the TCR CDR3 relied on the HTBI primer set. MiXCR, run by TCRdb on the multiplex PCR reads, gives a single entry per CDR3 protein. Among about 180,000 distinct CDR3 sequences listed, 15% to 20% were seen once. The source is a woman between 50 and 59 years old with Graves' hyperthyroidism. J is TRBJ1-1 and V is TRBV7-9, with D hard to call. Sequenced input: blood. DNA of the CDR3: TGTGCCAGCAGCTTAGGTGGGAGAAGAACTGAAGCTTTCTTT. Translating it yields CASSLGGRRTEAFF. Together with reference TRBV7-9 and TRBJ1-1, the CDR3 gives the full variable domain: DTGVSQNPRHKITKRGQNVTFRCDPISEHNRLYWYRQTLGQGPEFLTYFQNEAQLEKSRLLSDRFSAERPKGSFSTLEIQRTEQGDSAMYLCASSLGGRRTEAFFGQGTRLTVV.